Shown below are 17 T cell receptor beta chains from a single sample sequenced in a study of T cells expressing NK-cell markers. TCRdb reanalyzed the 5' RACE reads and collapses them to one entry per CDR3 protein, without DNA. This listing includes over 120,000 distinct CDR3 sequences. Sequencing was performed on blood T cells: a sorted CD56 or NKG2C T cell subset, CD4+ or CD8+ T cells, or bulk PBMC T cells (not recorded which). The source is a man younger than 30 in good health.

The rearrangement links TRBV12-3 or TRBV12-4 to TRBJ1-1. CDR3 length equals 13 residues. CDR3 sequence reads: CASSLGSAGEAFF.

The gene calls are TRBV3-1 and TRBJ2-5; no DNA is available, so the TRBD2 call from TCRdb remains unchecked. The CDR3 length is 14 residues. CDR1 and CDR2 from the germline V gene are LGHDT and YNNKEL (reference sequence). CDR3 region: CASSQVDLQETQYF.

J is TRBJ2-5 and V is TRBV6-5; TCRdb gives TRBD1 as the D gene, but with no DNA this cannot be confirmed. Germline V lookup: CDR1 MNHEY, CDR2 SVGAGI. The CDR3 covers 14 residues. CDR3 protein: CASSYSAGSETQYF.

The V call is TRBV9, the J call TRBJ2-1; TCRdb calls TRBD1, which cannot be checked without DNA. CDR1 and CDR2 (germline): SGDLS, YYNGEE. The CDR3 totals 17 residues. CDR3 sequence reads: CASSVEVGGVSYNEQFF.

V gene TRBV30 combines with J gene TRBJ2-3; TCRdb designates TRBD2, a call that cannot be tested without DNA. Germline values: CDR1 GTSNPN, CDR2 SVGIG (reference sequence). CDR3 length: 20 amino acids. The CDR3 loop is CAWSVPLAGVSALISDTQYF.

The rearrangement joins TRBV11-1 to TRBJ1-3; there is no DNA to check the TCRdb D call of TRBD1. CDR1 and CDR2 from the germline V gene are SGHAT and FQDESV (reference sequence). CDR3 length: 21 amino acids. CDR3 in amino acids: CASSLLRPGTGGSFSGNTIYF.

V gene TRBV7-6 combines with J gene TRBJ2-5; the TCRdb call, TRBD2, lacks DNA for checking. Germline CDR1 SGHVS, CDR2 FNYEAQ. This CDR3 comprises 14 residues. The CDR3: CASSPGTILETQYF.

This chain uses TRBV29-1 with TRBJ2-1; the TCRdb D gene call, TRBD2, has no DNA to confirm it. The germline V gene has CDR1 SQVTM and CDR2 ANQGSEA. This CDR3 region has 15 residues. The CDR3 reads CSVDAVAGEYNEQFF.

The V and J genes are TRBV5-5 and TRBJ2-7; the TRBD1 assignment by TCRdb is unverifiable without DNA. The CDR3 sequence is 15 residues long. Looked up from germline, CDR1 is SGHKS and CDR2 is YYEKEE (reference sequence). The CDR3: CASSQGTGVDYEQYF.

V and J are TRBV7-8 and TRBJ2-7; lacking DNA, the TRBD2 call made by TCRdb goes unchecked. Per the germline V gene, CDR1 is SGHVS and CDR2 is FQNEAQ. This CDR3 is built from 16 residues. The CDR3 here is CASSDSSGRYSYEQYF.

The chain is built from TRBV7-9 and TRBJ1-6. The CDR3 covers 16 residues. The germline V gene has CDR1 SEHNR and CDR2 FQNEAQ (reference sequence). This chain's CDR3 is CASSPSGSSYNSPLHF.

The chain uses TRBV7-8 and TRBJ2-1; TCRdb calls TRBD1, which cannot be checked without DNA. This CDR3 region has 16 residues. Germline-derived CDR1 and CDR2 are SGHVS and FQNEAQ. This chain's CDR3 is CASSLGSPGPDNEQFF.

The chain couples TRBV28 to TRBJ2-7; no DNA is available, so the TRBD2 call from TCRdb remains unchecked. The CDR3 spans 14 residues. Germline CDR1 MDHEN, CDR2 SYDVKM. CDR3: CASRLTSGGAEQYF.

Here the CDR3 reads CASSSGRAGDTIYF. The chain has TRBV10-2 and TRBJ1-3; the TCRdb call, TRBD1, lacks DNA for checking. The germline gives CDR1 WSHSY, CDR2 SAAADI. CDR3 length: 14 amino acids.

This chain links TRBV28 with TRBJ2-1; no DNA is available, so the TRBD1 call from TCRdb remains unchecked. The germline CDR1 and CDR2 sequences are MDHEN and SYDVKM. This CDR3 has 14 residues. The CDR3 loop reads CAIKSVSGYNEQFF.

This chain joins TRBV5-1 and TRBJ2-2; TCRdb's D call, TRBD1, is unchecked because there is no DNA. CDR1 is SGHRS and CDR2 is YFSETQ in the germline V gene. CDR3 size: 16 residues. CDR3 amino acids: CASSYPGAVNTGELFF.

The J gene is TRBJ2-1, the V gene TRBV4-3; no DNA is available, so the TRBD2 call from TCRdb remains unchecked. Germline lookup yields CDR1 LGHNA and CDR2 YSLEER. The CDR3 has 15 residues. CDR3: CASSAGSGRYNEQFF.